These T cell receptor beta chains were read from a single sample in a study of T cells after yellow fever vaccination. TCRdb processed the 5' RACE reads anew with MiXCR; each CDR3 protein has one entry. The sample lists about 340,000 distinct CDR3 sequences, roughly an eighth seen once, with around 3% in the top ten. Here the sequenced sample was CD4+ T cells sorted from PBMCs, taken 15 days after the yellow fever booster vaccination. These receptors came from a man younger than 35 who received the YFV17D yellow fever vaccine. The CDR3 runs from the conserved cysteine through the conserved F or W. A D gene is named only where the DNA matches it firmly. Clone sizes are given selectively: once, few, many, or a class where the clone is expanded.

V: TRBV4-2; J: TRBJ1-2; D: NA; size: NA; DNA: TGTGCCAGCAGCCAAGATGCAGGGGCCGCCCGAGGCTACACCTTC; CDR3: CASSQDAGAARGYTF
V: TRBV6-2/TRBV6-3; J: TRBJ2-1; D: NA; size: NA; DNA: TGTGCCAGCAGTTACTCTGTAGTAGGGAATGAGCAGTTCTTC; CDR3: CASSYSVVGNEQFF
V: TRBV7-9; J: TRBJ2-3; D: NA; size: many; DNA: TGTGCCAGCCTAGGCAGGGGTACAGATACGCAGTATTTT; CDR3: CASLGRGTDTQYF
V: TRBV12-3/TRBV12-4; J: TRBJ1-1; D: TRBD1; size: NA; DNA: TGTGCCAGCTGGACAGGGGATATGAACACTGAAGCTTTCTTT; CDR3: CASWTGDMNTEAFF
V: TRBV2; J: TRBJ2-1; D: TRBD2; size: NA; DNA: TGTGCCAGCAGAAGCCTAGCGGGGGTCAATGAGCAGTTCTTC; CDR3: CASRSLAGVNEQFF
V: TRBV20-1; J: TRBJ2-1; D: NA; size: NA; DNA: TGCAGTGCTAGAGATATGGGCCAGGGTGGGCAGTTCTTC; CDR3: CSARDMGQGGQFF
V: TRBV5-1; J: TRBJ2-1; D: TRBD1; size: few; DNA: TGCGCCAGCAGCCTGGCCGGGACAGCCTACTATGAGCAGTTCTTC; CDR3: CASSLAGTAYYEQFF
V: TRBV29-1; J: TRBJ2-5; D: NA; size: few; DNA: TGCAGCGTTGAAGAGAGTCGGGGGAAAGCGTACTTC; CDR3: CSVEESRGKAYF
V: TRBV24-1; J: TRBJ2-2; D: NA; size: NA; DNA: TGTGCCACCAGTGACGAAGTAGGGTACGGGGAGCTGTTTTTT; CDR3: CATSDEVGYGELFF
V: TRBV6-2/TRBV6-3; J: TRBJ2-5; D: NA; size: few; DNA: TGTGCCAGCAGTTTGCCCGGGGACATTGTGGAGACCCAGTACTTC; CDR3: CASSLPGDIVETQYF
V: TRBV7-9; J: TRBJ1-1; D: NA; size: NA; DNA: TGTGCCAGCAGCCTCCGTTGGGCGGGGAGCACTGAAGCTTTCTTT; CDR3: CASSLRWAGSTEAFF
V: TRBV12-3/TRBV12-4; J: TRBJ2-7; D: NA; size: NA; DNA: TGTGCCAGCAGTGTACAGGATCGGGCCTACGAGCAGTACTTC; CDR3: CASSVQDRAYEQYF
V: TRBV6-4; J: TRBJ2-3; D: TRBD2; size: NA; DNA: TGTGCCAGCAGTGACCCCTCAGGGCAGCGGGGGACAGATACGCAGTATTTT; CDR3: CASSDPSGQRGTDTQYF
V: TRBV7-3; J: TRBJ2-3; D: NA; size: NA; DNA: TGTGCCAGCAGCTTAGTATCGGCGGCAGATACGCAGTATTTT; CDR3: CASSLVSAADTQYF
V: TRBV20-1; J: TRBJ2-1; D: NA; size: NA; DNA: TGCAGTGCATTGAGGGGGGGTAGCATGAGGAATGAGCAGTTCTTC; CDR3: CSALRGGSMRNEQFF
V: TRBV28; J: TRBJ1-1; D: TRBD1; size: many; DNA: TGTGCCAGCAGTCCCGGGACAGGGGATGGTAGCACTGAAGCTTTCTTT; CDR3: CASSPGTGDGSTEAFF
V: TRBV6-2/TRBV6-3; J: TRBJ1-2; D: NA; size: few; DNA: TGTGCCAGCAGTTACTCAAGCAAGGGCTATGGCTACACCTTC; CDR3: CASSYSSKGYGYTF
V: TRBV4-2; J: TRBJ2-1; D: NA; size: many; DNA: TGTGCCAGCAGCCAAAGGCGGGGCCGTAATTACAATGAGCAGTTCTTC; CDR3: CASSQRRGRNYNEQFF
V: TRBV29-1; J: TRBJ2-1; D: TRBD2; size: many; DNA: TGCAGCGTTGGAAGACTAGCGGGGGGCAATGAGCAGTTCTTC; CDR3: CSVGRLAGGNEQFF
V: TRBV10-3; J: TRBJ2-5; D: NA; size: many; DNA: TGTGCCACCCAGGGTTTGGCACAAGAGACCCAGTACTTC; CDR3: CATQGLAQETQYF
V: TRBV7-2; J: TRBJ2-3; D: NA; size: NA; DNA: TGTGCCAGCAGCTTAAGGGTCCAGAGCACAGATACGCAGTATTTT; CDR3: CASSLRVQSTDTQYF
V: TRBV5-6; J: TRBJ2-3; D: NA; size: many; DNA: TGTGCCAGCAGCTTGGTTCCGGCCACAGATACGCAGTATTTT; CDR3: CASSLVPATDTQYF
V: TRBV5-1; J: TRBJ1-1; D: TRBD1; size: few; DNA: TGCGCCAGCAGCTTGGGACAGGGAGGTATAATTGGGGAAGCTTTCTTT; CDR3: CASSLGQGGIIGEAFF
V: TRBV4-2; J: TRBJ1-2; D: TRBD1; size: few; DNA: TGTGCCAGCAGCCAAGGGACAGGACTGTATGGCTACACCTTC; CDR3: CASSQGTGLYGYTF
V: TRBV18; J: TRBJ1-1; D: TRBD1; size: NA; DNA: TGTGCCAGCTCACCACCGACAGGGTTCACTGAAGCTTTCTTT; CDR3: CASSPPTGFTEAFF
V: TRBV5-1; J: TRBJ1-6; D: TRBD1; size: NA; DNA: TGCGCCAGCAGCGACAGGGGGTGGGGGAATTCACCCCTCCACTTT; CDR3: CASSDRGWGNSPLHF
V: TRBV20-1; J: TRBJ1-3; D: NA; size: NA; DNA: TGCAGTGCCCGAGGGGCCGGGACAAACGTTGGAAACACCATATATTTT; CDR3: CSARGAGTNVGNTIYF
V: TRBV10-3; J: TRBJ2-1; D: NA; size: NA; DNA: TGTGCCATCAGTGAGTGGGTGGCGGGCGGTTTCAATGAGCAGTTCTTC; CDR3: CAISEWVAGGFNEQFF
V: TRBV6-2/TRBV6-3; J: TRBJ2-7; D: TRBD2; size: few; DNA: TGTGCCAGCAGTCGGGACTACTCCTACGAGCAGTACTTC; CDR3: CASSRDYSYEQYF
V: TRBV12-3/TRBV12-4; J: TRBJ2-5; D: NA; size: many; DNA: TGTGCCAGCAGTTACCGGGGGAGGTACCAAGAGACCCAGTACTTC; CDR3: CASSYRGRYQETQYF
V: TRBV6-5; J: TRBJ2-3; D: NA; size: NA; DNA: TGTGCCAGCAGCTCAAAAGGATTGAGCACAGATACGCAGTATTTT; CDR3: CASSSKGLSTDTQYF
V: TRBV6-1; J: TRBJ1-2; D: TRBD1; size: many; DNA: TGTGCCAGCAGTGAATCAGGGCAGGGGGCTGGTGGCTACACCTTC; CDR3: CASSESGQGAGGYTF
V: TRBV5-1; J: TRBJ2-7; D: NA; size: many; DNA: TGCGCCAGCAGCCCCACCCTCACAGGTGGGGAGCAGTACTTC; CDR3: CASSPTLTGGEQYF
V: TRBV7-9; J: TRBJ2-7; D: NA; size: few; DNA: TGTGCCAGCAGCCAACGATCGCCTCTCGAGCAGTACTTC; CDR3: CASSQRSPLEQYF
V: TRBV10-3; J: TRBJ2-3; D: NA; size: NA; DNA: TGTGCCATCAGTGAGTCGAAGGCAACAGATACGCAGTATTTT; CDR3: CAISESKATDTQYF
V: TRBV5-4; J: TRBJ2-3; D: NA; size: few; DNA: TGTGCCAGCAGCAGGGGACCTCAGACGACAGATACGCAGTATTTT; CDR3: CASSRGPQTTDTQYF
V: TRBV7-2; J: TRBJ2-1; D: NA; size: few; DNA: TGTGCCAGCAGGAGGGCGGGGGACAGTCTCTACAATGAGCAGTTCTTC; CDR3: CASRRAGDSLYNEQFF
V: TRBV3-1; J: TRBJ2-7; D: NA; size: NA; DNA: TGTGCCAGCAGCCTTACCCGGACGGGCGAGCAGTACTTC; CDR3: CASSLTRTGEQYF
V: TRBV24-1; J: TRBJ2-3; D: TRBD2; size: few; DNA: TGTGCCACCAGTGATCCCGGGACTAGGGGGGATACGCAGTATTTT; CDR3: CATSDPGTRGDTQYF
V: TRBV6-6; J: TRBJ1-5; D: NA; size: few; DNA: TGTGCCAGCAGTTACTCCTCCGGGGGCGGCAATCAGCCCCAGCATTTT; CDR3: CASSYSSGGGNQPQHF
V: TRBV6-6; J: TRBJ1-1; D: TRBD1; size: few; DNA: TGTGCCAGCAGCAAGGGGGCGGCCCGAGAGACAGCTTTCTTT; CDR3: CASSKGAARETAFF
V: TRBV3-1; J: TRBJ2-5; D: NA; size: many; DNA: TGTGCCAGCAGCCAAGGTCTAGGGTACCAAGAGACCCAGTACTTC; CDR3: CASSQGLGYQETQYF